Listed below are T cell receptor beta chains from one sample, sequenced in a study of early T cells in non-severe SARS-CoV-2 infection. TCRdb re-called the 5' RACE reads through MiXCR, storing one row per CDR3 protein. The sample consists of about 26,000 distinct CDR3 sequences, almost 4.5% of them appearing once. Sequenced sample: whole blood. All receptors derive from an adult who was a healthcare worker with PCR-confirmed SARS-CoV-2 infection or an uninfected control (not recorded which). Each CDR3 is given with its conserved first and last residue. D genes are given only for firm matches. Rows may omit the clone size; those that give it use once, few, many or a size class.

many	TRBD1	TRBV7-2	TRBJ2-5	TGTGCCAGCAGCTTAGGAGTTGGGACAGGGGGACAAGAGACCCAGTACTTC	CASSLGVGTGGQETQYF
many	TRBD2	TRBV12-3/TRBV12-4	TRBJ2-3	TGTGCCAGCAGTTTCGGGCGGGGGGGCCGCACAGATACGCAGTATTTT	CASSFGRGGRTDTQYF
few	-	TRBV6-5	TRBJ2-4	TGTGCCAGCCAAACGAGGAACATTCAGTACTTC	CASQTRNIQYF
many	-	TRBV20-1	TRBJ2-3	TGCAGTGCTAGTAGGGCGGCAGATACGCAGTATTTT	CSASRAADTQYF
few	-	TRBV28	TRBJ2-3	TGTGCCAGCAGTTTAAAGGATACGCAGTATTTT	CASSLKDTQYF
many	-	TRBV12-5	TRBJ2-3	TGTGCTAGTGGCCCCGCAGGGAGCACAGATACGCAGTATTTT	CASGPAGSTDTQYF
many	-	TRBV6-6	TRBJ1-2	TGTGCCAGCAGTTACTCGATACGCGCACGAGCTAACTATGGCTACACCTTC	CASSYSIRARANYGYTF
many	-	TRBV14	TRBJ2-3	TGTGCCAGCAGCCAAGACCTTAGAGATACGCAGTATTTT	CASSQDLRDTQYF
many	-	TRBV20-1	TRBJ2-1	TGCAGTGCTACCCCCCCATACAATGAGCAGTTCTTC	CSATPPYNEQFF
many	TRBD2	TRBV3-1	TRBJ2-7	TGTGCCAGCAGCCAAGCTAGCGGGGTATACGAGCAGTACTTC	CASSQASGVYEQYF
many	TRBD1	TRBV15	TRBJ1-2	TGTGCCACCAGCAGAGAGGGGACAGGGTTTGGCTACACCTTC	CATSREGTGFGYTF
many	-	TRBV5-6	TRBJ1-5	TGTGCCAGCAGCTCGGGAAGGAGCAATCAGCCCCAGCATTTT	CASSSGRSNQPQHF
-	TRBD2	TRBV5-1	TRBJ2-2	TGCGCCAGCAGCTTGGGCGCTAGCGGGGGATACGGGGAGCTGTTTTTT	CASSLGASGGYGELFF
many	-	TRBV11-2	TRBJ2-2	TGTGCCAGCAGCGCCGGGATCACGAACACCGGGGAGCTGTTTTTT	CASSAGITNTGELFF
-	-	TRBV12-3/TRBV12-4	TRBJ1-6	TGTGCCAGCAGTTTAGCGGGAGGGGCGGGGGATTCACCCCTCCACTTT	CASSLAGGAGDSPLHF
many	TRBD2	TRBV6-5	TRBJ2-3	TGTGCCAGCAGTTTAATAGCGGGGGGGCCCGCAGATACGCAGTATTTT	CASSLIAGGPADTQYF
many	TRBD1	TRBV19	TRBJ2-2	TGTGCCAGTAGTGCCCAACGACAGGGCAAGAACACCGGGGAGCTGTTTTTT	CASSAQRQGKNTGELFF
many	-	TRBV5-6	TRBJ2-7	TGTGCCAGCAGCTTGGGGTCTAGCTCCTACGAGCAGTACTTC	CASSLGSSSYEQYF
few	TRBD1	TRBV7-9	TRBJ2-7	TGTGCCAGCAGCTCCCGGGACAGATCCTCCTACGAGCAGTACTTC	CASSSRDRSSYEQYF
many	TRBD1	TRBV20-1	TRBJ2-5	TGCAGTGCCTCCCCGGGACAGGGAATGTTAGAGACCCAGTACTTC	CSASPGQGMLETQYF
many	TRBD2	TRBV7-2	TRBJ2-1	TGTGCCAGCAGCTTAACCCCCTTAGCGGGGACCTACAATGAGCAGTTCTTC	CASSLTPLAGTYNEQFF
many	TRBD1	TRBV11-2	TRBJ2-7	TGTGCCAGCAGCCAGGGGGACACTCTATCCTACGAGCAGTACTTC	CASSQGDTLSYEQYF
many	-	TRBV30	TRBJ2-5	TGTGCCTGGAGTAGGGAAGAATCGGCGACCCAGTACTTC	CAWSREESATQYF
many	-	TRBV3-1	TRBJ2-2	TGTGCCAGCAGCCAAGCGGGGATGAACACCGGGGAGCTGTTTTTT	CASSQAGMNTGELFF
medium-sized	-	TRBV27	TRBJ1-2	TGTGCCAGCAGTATCTCAGGGGCTAACTATGGCTACACCTTC	CASSISGANYGYTF
many	TRBD1	TRBV28	TRBJ1-1	TGTGCCAGCAGTTTACCGGACAGGGCCGAAGCTTTCTTT	CASSLPDRAEAFF
medium-sized	-	TRBV10-3	TRBJ2-7	TGTGCCATCACCCGGGACTCAAGCTCCTACGAGCAGTACTTC	CAITRDSSSYEQYF
many	-	TRBV6-5	TRBJ2-1	TGTGCCAGCAGTTCCCCTCTCAATGAGCAGTTCTTC	CASSSPLNEQFF
many	-	TRBV7-9	TRBJ1-2	TGTGCCAGCAGCTTAGGAGTGGCGGCTAACTATGGCTACACCTTC	CASSLGVAANYGYTF
many	-	TRBV12-3/TRBV12-4	TRBJ1-4	TGTGCCAGCAGTCTGGTAGGGTACGATGAAAAACTGTTTTTT	CASSLVGYDEKLFF
many	-	TRBV20-1	TRBJ1-2	TGCAGTGCTAGAGGGGCAGGGAACTATGGCTACACCTTC	CSARGAGNYGYTF
many	-	TRBV2	TRBJ1-5	TGTGCCAGCAGTGAAGCGATGGGAGGGGGCAATCAGCCCCAGCATTTT	CASSEAMGGGNQPQHF
many	TRBD1	TRBV30	TRBJ2-5	TGTGCCTGGAATACAGGGGGCATTAGAGAGACCCAGTACTTC	CAWNTGGIRETQYF
many	TRBD1	TRBV4-3	TRBJ1-6	TGCGCCAGCAGCCAGACCGGGACAGGCCTCTATAATTCACCCCTCCACTTT	CASSQTGTGLYNSPLHF
many	-	TRBV20-1	TRBJ2-3	TGCAGTGCTAGGGACTCCAGGTCAAGCACAGATACGCAGTATTTT	CSARDSRSSTDTQYF
many	-	TRBV10-3	TRBJ1-6	TGTGCCATCAGCCCCAGTGGTAATTCACCCCTCCACTTT	CAISPSGNSPLHF
few	TRBD1	TRBV30	TRBJ2-5	TGTGCCTGCGACGGGACAGGGGGACAAGAGACCCAGTACTTC	CACDGTGGQETQYF
many	-	TRBV15	TRBJ2-4	TGTGCCACCAGCAGAGACCGGTGGGCCAAAAACATTCAGTACTTC	CATSRDRWAKNIQYF
many	TRBD1	TRBV6-2/TRBV6-3	TRBJ2-4	TGTGCCACGGGACAGGGTAACATTCAGTACTTC	CATGQGNIQYF
many	-	TRBV7-9	TRBJ1-2	TGTGCCAGCAGCTATCAGGGACCTGAAGCCGTCGGCTACACCTTC	CASSYQGPEAVGYTF